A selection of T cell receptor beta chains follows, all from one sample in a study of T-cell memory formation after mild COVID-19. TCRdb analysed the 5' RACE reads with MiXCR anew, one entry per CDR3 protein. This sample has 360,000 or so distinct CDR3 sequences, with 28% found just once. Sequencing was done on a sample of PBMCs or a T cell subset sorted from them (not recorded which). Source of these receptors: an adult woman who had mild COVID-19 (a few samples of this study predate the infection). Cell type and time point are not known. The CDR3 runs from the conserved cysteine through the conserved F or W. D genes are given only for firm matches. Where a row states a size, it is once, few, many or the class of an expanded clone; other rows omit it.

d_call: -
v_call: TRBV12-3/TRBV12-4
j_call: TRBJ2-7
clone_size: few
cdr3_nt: TGTGCCAGCAGTTTAGGGGTTCAGGAGCAGTACTTC
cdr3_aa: CASSLGVQEQYF

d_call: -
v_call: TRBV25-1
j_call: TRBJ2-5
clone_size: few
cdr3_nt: TGTGCCACCACGGATACAGGGTGGGGGGAGACCCAGTACTTC
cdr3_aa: CATTDTGWGETQYF

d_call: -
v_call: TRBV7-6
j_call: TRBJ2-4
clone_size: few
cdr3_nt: TGTGCCAGCAGCTTAGGAGGGGAAGGAAACATTCAGTACTTC
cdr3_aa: CASSLGGEGNIQYF

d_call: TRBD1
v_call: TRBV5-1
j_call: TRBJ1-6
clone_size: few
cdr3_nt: TGCGCCAGCACGGTTGCCGGGACAGCTAGGAATTCACCCCTCCACTTT
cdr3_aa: CASTVAGTARNSPLHF

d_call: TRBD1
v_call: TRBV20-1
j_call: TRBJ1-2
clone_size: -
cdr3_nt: TGCAGTGCTAGAGATCGCGTTTTACAGGGGAAGCGCGGCTACACCTTC
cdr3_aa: CSARDRVLQGKRGYTF

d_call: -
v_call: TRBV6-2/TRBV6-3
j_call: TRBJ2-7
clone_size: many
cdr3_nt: TGTGCCAGCAGTTACAGACGGGGGCGACTACTCCCCTACGAGCAGTACTTC
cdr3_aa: CASSYRRGRLLPYEQYF

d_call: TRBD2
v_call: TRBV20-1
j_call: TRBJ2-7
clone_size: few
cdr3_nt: TGCAGTGCTAGAAGCCCGGGGGGGCCCACCTACGAGCAGTACTTC
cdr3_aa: CSARSPGGPTYEQYF

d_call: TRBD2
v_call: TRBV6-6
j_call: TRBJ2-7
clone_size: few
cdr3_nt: TGTGCCAGCAGTTACTCGAATATTCGGGGGGTCCCCTACGAGCAGTACTTC
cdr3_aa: CASSYSNIRGVPYEQYF

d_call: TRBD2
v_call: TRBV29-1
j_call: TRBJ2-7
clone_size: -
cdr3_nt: TGCAGCGTTGGGACTAGCCTACTCTACGAGCAGTACTTC
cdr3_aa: CSVGTSLLYEQYF

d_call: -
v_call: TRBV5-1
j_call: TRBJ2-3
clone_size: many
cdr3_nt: TGCGCCAGCAGCTTCAATCCGTGGGGGGCCGCAAGCACAGATACGCAGTATTTT
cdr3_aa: CASSFNPWGAASTDTQYF

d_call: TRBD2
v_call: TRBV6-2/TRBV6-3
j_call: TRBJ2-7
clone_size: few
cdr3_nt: TGTGCCAGCAGTTACTCAGCGGGAAGCAACGAGCAGTACTTC
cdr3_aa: CASSYSAGSNEQYF

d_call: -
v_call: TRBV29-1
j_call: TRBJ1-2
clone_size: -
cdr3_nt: TGCAGCGTGGGAGTACGGACTAACTATGGCTACACCTTC
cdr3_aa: CSVGVRTNYGYTF

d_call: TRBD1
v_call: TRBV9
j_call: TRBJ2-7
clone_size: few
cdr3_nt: TGTGCCAGCAGCCTCCGGACAGGGGGCAACATCTACGAGCAGTACTTC
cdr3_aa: CASSLRTGGNIYEQYF

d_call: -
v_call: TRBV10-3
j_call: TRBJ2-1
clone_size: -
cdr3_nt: TGTGCCATCAGTGATCTACCTGGAGGGGACAATGAGCAGTTCTTC
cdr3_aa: CAISDLPGGDNEQFF

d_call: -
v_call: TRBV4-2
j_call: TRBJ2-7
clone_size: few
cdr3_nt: TGTGCCAGCACAGCTGAGCTAGCGAGCTACGAGCAGTACTTC
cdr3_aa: CASTAELASYEQYF

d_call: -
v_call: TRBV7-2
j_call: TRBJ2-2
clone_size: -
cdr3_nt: TGTGCCAGCAGCTTAGCCCTCGGCGGGGAGCTGTTTTTT
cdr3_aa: CASSLALGGELFF

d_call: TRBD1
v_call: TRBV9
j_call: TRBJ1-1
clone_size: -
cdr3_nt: TGTGCCAGCAGCTCGGGACAGGGGGCTCTGTACACTGAAGCTTTCTTT
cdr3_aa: CASSSGQGALYTEAFF

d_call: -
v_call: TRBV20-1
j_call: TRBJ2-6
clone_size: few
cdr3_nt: TGCAGTGCTTCTACCGGGACACGGAGCTCTGGGGCCAACGTCCTGACTTTC
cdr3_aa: CSASTGTRSSGANVLTF

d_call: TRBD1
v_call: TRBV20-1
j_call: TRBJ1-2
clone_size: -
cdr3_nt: TGCAGTGCTAGAGATCCCCCTGAGACAGGGCATTACTATGGCTACACCTTC
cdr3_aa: CSARDPPETGHYYGYTF

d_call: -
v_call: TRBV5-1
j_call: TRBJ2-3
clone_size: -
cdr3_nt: TGCGCCAGCAGCTTGGAAGGGGTACACCTTAGCACAGATACGCAGTATTTT
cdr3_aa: CASSLEGVHLSTDTQYF

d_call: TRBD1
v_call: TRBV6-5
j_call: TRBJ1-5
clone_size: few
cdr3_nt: TGTGCCAGCAGTTACTCGTGGACAGGGAAGGGAGGCAATCAGCCCCAGCATTTT
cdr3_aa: CASSYSWTGKGGNQPQHF

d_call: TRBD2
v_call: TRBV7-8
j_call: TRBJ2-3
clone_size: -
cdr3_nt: TGTGCCAGCAGCGCCCCTAGCGGGAGTGAACCAGATACGCAGTATTTT
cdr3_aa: CASSAPSGSEPDTQYF

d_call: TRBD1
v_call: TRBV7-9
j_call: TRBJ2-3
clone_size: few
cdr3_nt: TGTGCCAGCAGCAAAAGGAGGACAGGGGAAGATACGCAGTATTTT
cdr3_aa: CASSKRRTGEDTQYF

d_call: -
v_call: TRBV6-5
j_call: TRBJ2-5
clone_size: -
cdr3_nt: TGTGCCAGCAGTTACTCGGGCGGGCGGCAAGAGACCCAGTACTTC
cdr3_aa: CASSYSGGRQETQYF

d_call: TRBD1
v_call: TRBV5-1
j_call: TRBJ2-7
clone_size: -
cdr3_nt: TGCGCCAGCAGCCCGGACAGGGGATACCCCTTGGAGCAGTACTTC
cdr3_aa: CASSPDRGYPLEQYF

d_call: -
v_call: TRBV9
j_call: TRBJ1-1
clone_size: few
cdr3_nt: TGTGCCAGCAGCGCTCAACATCGGGGGGGTGAAGCTTTCTTT
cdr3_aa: CASSAQHRGGEAFF

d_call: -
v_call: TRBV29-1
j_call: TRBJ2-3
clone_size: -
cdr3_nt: TGCAGCGTTGTCGGTCGTAGGGGGGCCCACACAGATACGCAGTATTTT
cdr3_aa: CSVVGRRGAHTDTQYF

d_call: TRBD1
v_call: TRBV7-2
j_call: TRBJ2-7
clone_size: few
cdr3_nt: TGTGCCAGCAGCCACTTATTTTCGGACAGGTACTCCTACGAGCAGTACTTC
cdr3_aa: CASSHLFSDRYSYEQYF

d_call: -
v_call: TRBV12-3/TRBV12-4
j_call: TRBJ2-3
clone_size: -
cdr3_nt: TGTGCCAGCAGTTTTTTCAAGATGGATACGCAGTATTTT
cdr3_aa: CASSFFKMDTQYF

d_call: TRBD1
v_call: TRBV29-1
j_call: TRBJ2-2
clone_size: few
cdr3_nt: TGCAGCGTTACCGGACAGGGTAGTAACACCGGGGAGCTGTTTTTT
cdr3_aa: CSVTGQGSNTGELFF

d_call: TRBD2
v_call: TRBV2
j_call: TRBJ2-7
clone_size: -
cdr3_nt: TGTGCCAGCAGTCGTAGCGGGGGGAAGACCTACGAGCAGTACTTC
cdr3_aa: CASSRSGGKTYEQYF

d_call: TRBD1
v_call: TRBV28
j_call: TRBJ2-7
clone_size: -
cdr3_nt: TGTGCCAGCGGGATACCGGGACAGCTCTACGAGCAGTACTTC
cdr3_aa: CASGIPGQLYEQYF

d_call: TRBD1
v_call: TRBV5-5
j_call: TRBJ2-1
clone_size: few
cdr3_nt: TGTGCCAGCAGCTACGCCGGGACAGGGAAATACAATGAGCAGTTCTTC
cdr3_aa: CASSYAGTGKYNEQFF

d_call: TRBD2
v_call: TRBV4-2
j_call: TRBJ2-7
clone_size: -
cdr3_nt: TGTGCCAGCAGCCGAAGCGGGGGGTCCTACGAGCAGCACTTC
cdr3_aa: CASSRSGGSYEQHF

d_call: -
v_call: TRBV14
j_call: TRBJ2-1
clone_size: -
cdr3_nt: TGTGCCAGCAGCCAAGGGCTAGGTTACAATGAGCAGTTCTTC
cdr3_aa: CASSQGLGYNEQFF

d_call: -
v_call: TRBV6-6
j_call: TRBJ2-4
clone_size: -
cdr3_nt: TGTGCCAGCAGTATGGGGGTTAAACTAGCAAGCGACTTC
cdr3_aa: CASSMGVKLASDF

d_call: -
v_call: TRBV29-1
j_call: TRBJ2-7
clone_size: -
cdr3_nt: TGCAGCGTTGGGGGGACAATGGTTTCCGAGCAGTACTTC
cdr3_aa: CSVGGTMVSEQYF